Below, 16 T cell receptor beta chains from the same sample are listed, as sequenced in a study of radiation and T cells in renal cell carcinoma. Using immunoSEQ multiplex PCR, the repertoire was profiled, and TCRdb retains in-frame clones only, with some absent. The sample contains over 90,000 clones, around 83% of which appear only once. Time point denoted: blood 4 weeks post-SBRT, at nephrectomy. Treatment: 15 Gy SBRT to primary tumor, nephrectomy 4 weeks later. The source material was blood, sampled from a patient whose treatment included radiotherapy and nephrectomy. All receptors derive from a man in his 60s with renal cell carcinoma.

This CDR3 reads CASSPRGGREKLFF. Written as DNA, the CDR3 is TGTGCCAGCTCACCACGCGGGGGACGTGAAAAACTGTTTTTT. The chain employs TRBV18 and TRBJ1-4; tentative D call: TRBD1 (5 bases). The germline V and J ends were trimmed by 1 base and 7 bases, with 10 bases remaining between them. Per the germline V gene, CDR1 is KGHSH and CDR2 is LQKENI. The CDR3 runs 14 residues.

The chain carries TRBV27 and TRBJ2-2, with D tentatively TRBD2 (5 bases). This CDR3 contains 13 residues. Germline values: CDR1 MNHEY, CDR2 SMNVEV (reference sequence). V dropped 8 bases and J dropped 5 bases, with 12 bases sitting between them. The CDR3: CASGTRGTGELFF. The CDR3 nucleotides are TGTGCCAGCGGAACTCGAGGGACCGGGGAGCTGTTTTTT.

In DNA, the CDR3 is TGTGCCAGTAAGGTCGTAGCGGGAGGTGAAGAGACCCAGTACTTC. Translating it yields CASKVVAGGEETQYF. V is TRBV19 and J is TRBJ2-5; 10 positions agree with TRBD2. CDR3 length: 15 residues. Germline V lookup: CDR1 LNHDA, CDR2 SQIVND (reference sequence). J lost 3 bases, V lost 7 bases, and 8 bases had no gene match.

The genes are TRBV7-9 and TRBJ2-3; D tentatively fits TRBD1 or TRBD2 (6 bases each). The V gene lost 1 base and the J gene lost 0 bases, with 14 bases spanning the gap. Germline V gene lookup returns CDR1 SEHNR and CDR2 FQNEAQ (reference sequence). This CDR3 spans 17 amino acids. DNA for the CDR3: TGTGCCAGCAGCTTAGTGGCGGGCGGGACAAGCACAGATACGCAGTATTTT. Translating it yields CASSLVAGGTSTDTQYF.

The V and J genes are TRBV10-2 and TRBJ2-1, with unresolved D. Germline CDR1 reads WSHSY; CDR2 reads SAAADI. The CDR3 contains 15 residues. The V and J ends lost 3 bases and 4 bases respectively, with 13 bases between them. This chain's CDR3 is CASSDWVPVYNEQFF. CDR3 coding DNA: TGCGCCAGCAGTGATTGGGTCCCAGTTTACAATGAGCAGTTCTTC.

The chain has TRBV6-1 and TRBJ2-5, with TRBD2 as a possible D gene (5 bases). Germline CDR1 MNHNS, CDR2 SASEGT. This CDR3 is 12 amino acids long. Trimming cost V 8 bases and J 5 bases, with 12 bases left between them. The CDR3 here is CASARGPETQYF. In DNA form, the CDR3 reads TGTGCCAGCGCTAGAGGGCCGGAGACCCAGTACTTC.

The V call is TRBV15, the J call TRBJ2-3; 10 nucleotides match TRBD2. The V gene's germline CDR1 is LNHNV and CDR2 YYDKDF (reference sequence). CDR3 length: 18 residues. The trim removed 0 bases at V and 8 bases at J, leaving 14 bases unmatched. The CDR3 nucleotides are TGTGCCACCAGCAGAGACCTCAGTGTAGCGGGAGGTCTGGGTACGCAGTATTTT. Amino acids: CATSRDLSVAGGLGTQYF.

The CDR3 region is CASTTSGTGARGYTF. In DNA, the CDR3 is TGTGCCAGCACCACTAGTGGGACAGGGGCCCGAGGCTACACCTTC. The V call is TRBV6-6, the J call TRBJ1-2; 10 nucleotides align to TRBD1. Losses at the gene ends were 7 bases for V and 8 bases for J; bases not matched to a gene: 13. This CDR3 has 15 amino acids. Per germline, CDR1 MNHNY and CDR2 SVGAGI (reference sequence).

The rearrangement uses TRBV7-2 and TRBJ2-7, with 11 bases fitting TRBD2. Trimming removed 0 bases from V and 12 bases from J; junction bases left unmatched: 4. CDR3 size: 13 residues. CDR1 and CDR2 from the germline V gene are SGHTA and FQGNSA. Written as DNA, the CDR3 is TGTGCCAGCAGCTTAGCTGGGCTAGCGGGAGGGTACTTC. It yields the protein CASSLAGLAGGYF. Looking up the rest from reference TRBV7-2 and TRBJ2-7 gives the full variable domain: GAGVSQSPSNKVTEKGKDVELRCDPISGHTALYWYRQSLGQGLEFLIYFQGNSAPDKSGLPSDRFSAERTGGSVSTLTIQRTQQEDSAVYLCASSLAGLAGGYFGPGTRLTVT.

The chain has TRBV9 and TRBJ2-5, with TRBD2 as a possible D gene (6 bases). CDR1 and CDR2 (germline): SGDLS, YYNGEE. Trimming removed 0 bases at V and 5 bases at J, with 8 bases between. The CDR3 length is 13 residues. The CDR3 nucleotides are TGTGCCAGCAGCGTAGTCGGAGGGGAGACCCAGTACTTC. Translating it yields CASSVVGGETQYF.

This chain links TRBV5-1 with TRBJ2-4; 9 bases agree with TRBD1. The CDR3 is made up of 17 amino acids. J was trimmed by 2 bases and V by 4 bases; bases with no gene match: 10. Germline V gene sequence: CDR1 SGHRS, CDR2 YFSETQ. The CDR3 spells CASSAGTGRASKNIQYF. The CDR3, as DNA: TGCGCCAGCAGCGCCGGGACAGGGAGGGCCTCCAAAAACATTCAGTACTTC.

This rearrangement joins TRBV7-8 to TRBJ2-6; TRBD1 might be the D (8 bases). Trimming took off 2 bases at V and 1 base at J, with 21 bases between the two ends. Germline assignment: CDR1 SGHVS and CDR2 FQNEAQ. The length of the CDR3 is 20 residues. This CDR3 reads CASSLISGGGRGSGANVLTF. CDR3 nucleotide sequence: TGTGCCAGCAGCTTAATTTCAGGGGGCGGGAGAGGGTCTGGGGCCAACGTCCTGACTTTC.

The chain employs TRBV7-2 and TRBJ2-3; TRBD1 might be the D (6 bases). Trimming took 2 bases from V and 0 from J, leaving 18 bases between them. CDR3 length equals 18 residues. The germline V gene has CDR1 SGHTA and CDR2 FQGNSA. As DNA, the CDR3 is TGTGCCAGCAGCTTACCCACGACGAGGGGGATTAGCACAGATACGCAGTATTTT. Encoded protein: CASSLPTTRGISTDTQYF.

This clone was seen just once. J is TRBJ1-4 and V is TRBV11-2; TRBD1 is a possible D gene (6 bases). V shed 5 bases and J shed 5 bases, with 15 bases lying between them. Germline V gene sequence: CDR1 SGHAT, CDR2 FQNNGV. The CDR3 has 15 amino acids. The CDR3 reads CASSQSAQGNEKLFF. Written as DNA, the CDR3 is TGTGCCAGCAGCCAATCGGCACAGGGCAATGAAAAACTGTTTTTT.

The V gene is TRBV5-1, the J gene TRBJ2-1, with D perhaps TRBD2 (6 bases). The CDR3 totals 15 residues. Germline CDR1 SGHRS, CDR2 YFSETQ. V gave up 4 bases and J gave up 8 bases, with 19 bases separating them. Here the CDR3 reads CASSPTSTGRDEQFF. Written as DNA, the CDR3 is TGCGCCAGCAGCCCCACTAGCACGGGTCGGGATGAGCAGTTCTTC.

V gene TRBV5-5 combines with J gene TRBJ1-5; a weak D match, TRBD1 (6 bases). The CDR3 is 16 amino acids. V gave up 4 bases and J gave up 3 bases, with 17 bases separating them. Germline CDR1 reads SGHKS; CDR2 reads YYEKEE (reference sequence). As DNA, the CDR3 is TGTGCCAGCAGCGCGACAGGCTCTCGGAACAATCAGCCCCAGCATTTT. Translation gives CASSATGSRNNQPQHF. The whole variable domain, remainder taken from reference TRBV5-5 and TRBJ1-5, is DAGVTQSPTHLIKTRGQQVTLRCSPISGHKSVSWYQQVLGQGPQFIFQYYEKEERGRGNFPDRFSARQFPNYSSELNVNALLLGDSALYLCASSATGSRNNQPQHFGDGTRLSIL.